The 30 T cell receptor beta chains in this list originate from one sample, sequenced in a study of CD8+CD57+ T cells in acquired aplastic anemia. Researchers used genomic DNA as the template to profile TCR beta VDJ and CDR3. From the reads, TCRdb called clonotypes with MiXCR, one entry per CDR3 protein. Here the sample spans 160,000 or so distinct CDR3 sequences, 40% to 50% being singletons. Whoever was chosen for sequencing had shown CD8+CD57+ cell expansion by flow cytometry. Sequenced: sorted CD4+, CD8+, or CD8+CD57+ T cells (not recorded which) from PBMCs. Receptors originate from a human donor with aplastic anemia.

This chain links TRBV7-2 with TRBJ1-5, with D unresolved. V was shortened by 1 base and J by 2 bases, with 6 bases between the two germline ends. Germline V gene data show CDR1 as SGHTA and CDR2 as FQGNSA. The CDR3 loop spans 14 amino acids. The CDR3 sequence: CASSLEGRNQPQHF. As DNA, the CDR3 is TGTGCCAGCAGCTTAGAAGGCCGCAATCAGCCCCAGCATTTT.

This clonotype appeared a single time. The chain is built from TRBV10-3 and TRBJ2-7; no clear D gene. V was trimmed by 6 bases and J by 5 bases, leaving 8 bases between them. CDR3 size: 11 residues. Germline CDR1 is ENHRY and CDR2 is SYGVKD. The DNA for the CDR3 is TGTGCCATCAGCGGCCAAGACGAGCAGTACTTC. Protein product: CAISGQDEQYF.

This clonotype occurred many times. This sequence joins TRBV3-1 and TRBJ1-5; no firm D call. Germline V gene data show CDR1 as LGHDT and CDR2 as YNNKEL (reference sequence). Trimming left V 3 bases short and J 1 base short, with 7 bases between. This CDR3 has 14 residues. CDR3 nucleotide sequence: TGTGCCAGCAGCCATAAAGGGAGCAATCAGCCCCAGCATTTT. As protein: CASSHKGSNQPQHF.

This clonotype was seen a handful of times. The DNA for the CDR3 is TGTGCCAGCAGCCAAGTAATACTAGCGGGCGGGGGTGAGCAGTTCTTC. Translated, it gives CASSQVILAGGGEQFF. The rearrangement links TRBV3-1 to TRBJ2-1; 9 nucleotides agree with TRBD2. Trimming removed 1 base from V and 9 bases from J; junction bases left unmatched: 10. Germline assignment: CDR1 LGHDT and CDR2 YNNKEL (reference sequence). CDR3 length: 16 amino acids.

The J gene is TRBJ2-7, the V gene TRBV20-1, with no clear D. The CDR3 is made up of 12 amino acids. In germline, CDR1 is DFQATT, CDR2 SNEGSKA (reference sequence). Trimming stripped 3 bases from V and 3 bases from J, with 9 bases between. The CDR3 loop reads CSARDGNYEQYF. CDR3 nucleotide sequence: TGCAGTGCTAGGGACGGAAACTACGAGCAGTACTTC.

This clonotype was counted at least ten times. This chain links TRBV3-1 with TRBJ1-1; TRBD1 is a possible D gene (5 bases). The CDR3 runs 14 residues. Germline assignment: CDR1 LGHDT and CDR2 YNNKEL (reference sequence). V lost 3 bases and J lost 1, with 9 bases in between. CDR3 in DNA: TGTGCCAGCAGCCAGTCGCAGGGGAACACTGAAGCTTTCTTT. Translated, it gives CASSQSQGNTEAFF.

This sequence joins TRBV2 and TRBJ2-7; D gene ambiguous. The length of the CDR3 is 9 residues. Trimming took 5 bases from V and 8 from J, leaving 4 bases between them. Per germline, CDR1 SNHLY and CDR2 FYNNEI. DNA of the CDR3: TGTGCCAGCAGTCTACAGCAGTACTTC. Protein: CASSLQQYF.

This clonotype has at least ten counts. The rearrangement uses TRBV7-2 and TRBJ1-6; no clear D gene. The ends were cut back, 1 base at V and 8 bases at J, with 6 bases in the middle. The germline V gene has CDR1 SGHTA and CDR2 FQGNSA. This CDR3 is 13 amino acids long. This CDR3 reads CASSLVRDSPLHF. CDR3 bases: TGTGCCAGCAGCTTAGTTCGGGATTCACCCCTCCACTTT.

This clonotype was observed a single time. The chain joins TRBV2 to TRBJ1-4; perhaps TRBD1 as D (5 bases). The CDR3 consists of 13 residues. The V and J ends lost 6 bases and 7 bases respectively, with 12 bases between them. Per germline, CDR1 SNHLY and CDR2 FYNNEI. The CDR3 reads CASRGTAFEKLFF. DNA of the CDR3: TGTGCCAGCAGGGGGACGGCATTTGAAAAACTGTTTTTT. Full variable domain (outside the CDR3, taken from reference TRBV2 and TRBJ1-4): EPEVTQTPSHQVTQMGQEVILRCVPISNHLYFYWYRQILGQKVEFLVSFYNNEISEKSEIFDDQFSVERPDGSNFTLKIRSTKLEDSAMYFCASRGTAFEKLFFGSGTQLSVL.

In regard to this clonotype: Germline and junction disagree at one end, which may indicate a read error. V is TRBV27 and J is TRBJ2-6, with TRBD1 matching 7 bases. The CDR3 is made up of 16 amino acids. The germline gives CDR1 MNHEY, CDR2 SMNVEV (reference sequence). This chain's CDR3 is CASSPIQGSGANVPTF. CDR3 in DNA: TGTGCCAGCAGTCCAATACAGGGGTCTGGGGCCAACGTCCCGACTTTC. Filled out from reference TRBV27 and TRBJ2-6, the complete variable domain reads EAQVTQNPRYLITVTGKKLTVTCSQNMNHEYMSWYRQDPGLGLRQIYYSMNVEVTDKGDVPEGYKVSRKEKRNFPLILESPSPNQTSLYFCASSPIQGSGANVPTFGAGSRLTVL.

The chain combines TRBV5-1 with TRBJ1-6, with TRBD1 as a possible D gene (5 bases). V lost 0 bases and J lost 6, with 10 bases in between. CDR1 SGHRS and CDR2 YFSETQ come from the germline V gene. The CDR3 length is 15 residues. CDR3 bases: TGCGCCAGCAGCTTGGATCCGGGGCGTAATTCACCCCTCCACTTT. Its protein product is CASSLDPGRNSPLHF.

The rearrangement joins TRBV2 to TRBJ2-5; D may be TRBD1 or TRBD2 (6 bases each). The CDR3 extends over 13 amino acids. Trimming pared 5 bases from V and 6 bases from J, leaving 13 bases between. Germline V gene data show CDR1 as SNHLY and CDR2 as FYNNEI. This CDR3 reads CASSPEGGKTQYF. The CDR3 DNA sequence: TGTGCCAGCAGTCCCGAGGGGGGAAAGACCCAGTACTTC.

With regard to this clonotype: The junction does not match germline at one end; this may be a read error. The J gene is TRBJ1-1, the V gene TRBV7-7; maybe TRBD1 (5 bases). The CDR3 runs to 12 residues. The germline V gene has CDR1 SSHAT and CDR2 FNYEAQ (reference sequence). The CDR3 here is CAGSDGTGKAFF. The DNA of the CDR3 is TGTGCCGGCAGCGACGGGACGGGTAAAGCTTTCTTT.

This clonotype has a count of ten or more. The chain combines TRBV7-3 with TRBJ2-2; D is perhaps TRBD1 or TRBD2 (5 bases each). V lost 3 bases to trimming and J lost 0 bases, with 11 bases between them. Germline CDR1 and CDR2: SGHTA and FQGTGA. The CDR3 is made up of 16 amino acids. CDR3 DNA sequence: TGTGCCAGCAGCTTCGGGGCCAACGCGAACACCGGGGAGCTGTTTTTT. This translates into CASSFGANANTGELFF.

The chain uses TRBV29-1 and TRBJ1-4; D gene uncertain. Germline CDR1 is SQVTM and CDR2 is ANQGSEA. V lost 4 bases and J lost 5, with 14 bases in between. This CDR3 region has 14 residues. This CDR3 reads CSVAGGKVNEKLFF. The CDR3 coding sequence is TGCAGCGTTGCAGGTGGGAAGGTGAATGAAAAACTGTTTTTT.

This clonotype was detected ten times or more. This rearrangement joins TRBV12-3 or TRBV12-4 to TRBJ2-6; D perhaps matches TRBD1 (6 bases). CDR3 length: 14 residues. Trimming shortened V by 5 bases and J by 2 bases, and 7 bases separated the two germline ends. This CDR3 is CASSDRTGANVLTF. Written as DNA, the CDR3 is TGTGCCAGCAGTGACAGGACTGGGGCCAACGTCCTGACTTTC.

As for this clonotype: This may come from a read error, since a much larger clone is one base off. This chain connects TRBV7-9 to TRBJ1-1; no firm D call. CDR3 length: 14 residues. The germline V gene has CDR1 SEHNR and CDR2 FQNEAQ (reference sequence). Trimming left V 5 bases short and J 2 bases short, with 12 bases between. This chain's CDR3 is CASSRTPGNTEAFF. CDR3 DNA: TGTGCCAGCAGCCGAACCCCCGGAAACACTGAAGCTTTCTTT.

This clonotype was recorded many times. The rearrangement links TRBV6-5 to TRBJ2-7, with TRBD2 as a possible D gene (6 bases). CDR3 length equals 14 residues. V lost 3 bases and J lost 3, with 12 bases in between. CDR1 and CDR2 from the germline V gene are MNHEY and SVGAGI. This CDR3 reads CASSYPAGGYEQYF. The CDR3 DNA sequence: TGTGCCAGCAGTTATCCGGCCGGGGGCTACGAGCAGTACTTC.

The chain recombines TRBV6-5 with TRBJ1-1; D remains ambiguous. This CDR3 is built from 14 residues. Germline V gene lookup returns CDR1 MNHEY and CDR2 SVGAGI. Trimming shortened V by 0 bases and J by 5 bases, and 10 bases separated the two germline ends. CDR3 residues: CASSYSGLGTEAFF. In DNA, the CDR3 is TGTGCCAGCAGTTACTCGGGCCTAGGGACTGAAGCTTTCTTT.

Many counts were recorded for this clonotype. The gene calls are TRBV3-1 and TRBJ2-7; D is unclear. The length of the CDR3 is 14 residues. Germline-derived CDR1 and CDR2 are LGHDT and YNNKEL (reference sequence). V lost 4 bases, J lost 2 bases, and 12 bases lay in between. CDR3 nucleotide sequence: TGTGCCAGCAGCCGACAAATTGGCCCCTACGAGCAGTACTTC. The encoded protein is CASSRQIGPYEQYF.

As for this clonotype: At one of its ends the junction is not consistent with the germline gene, which may arise from a read error. This rearrangement joins TRBV2 to TRBJ1-2; D is ambiguous. The CDR3 has 12 amino acids. Germline V gives CDR1 SNHLY, CDR2 FYNNEI. The CDR3 region has the DNA TGTGCCAGCAGTGCTCCATCTAACTTTCTCCCCTTC. Translating gives CASSAPSNFLPF.

The V and J genes are TRBV20-1 and TRBJ2-3; D possibly corresponds to TRBD1 (5 bases). The V end was cut by 5 bases, the J end by 1 base, with 13 bases between. Looked up from germline, CDR1 is DFQATT and CDR2 is SNEGSKA (reference sequence). The CDR3 is made up of 14 amino acids. Written as DNA, the CDR3 is TGCAGTGCTGGCAAGGACACTCGCACAGATACGCAGTATTTT. This gives the protein CSAGKDTRTDTQYF.

This clonotype occurred many times. The rearrangement links TRBV7-9 to TRBJ2-7, with TRBD2 as a possible D gene (6 bases). The CDR3 is 15 residues long. Trimming removed 5 bases from V and 1 base from J, with 15 bases in between. From germline, CDR1 is SEHNR and CDR2 FQNEAQ (reference sequence). The CDR3 sequence: CASSGVIRGSYEQYF. The DNA of the CDR3 is TGTGCCAGCAGCGGGGTAATACGGGGGTCCTACGAGCAGTACTTC.

Ten or more counts support this clonotype. This chain connects TRBV20-1 to TRBJ2-2; D gene uncertain. The CDR3 extends over 15 amino acids. The V end was cut by 0 bases, the J end by 0 bases, with 8 bases between. In germline, CDR1 is DFQATT, CDR2 SNEGSKA (reference sequence). CDR3 nucleotides: TGCAGTGCTAGAGATGCCAGTTCGAACACCGGGGAGCTGTTTTTT. Protein product: CSARDASSNTGELFF.

Ten or more counts support this clonotype. The V gene is TRBV5-1, the J gene TRBJ1-3, with D uncertain. The germline gives CDR1 SGHRS, CDR2 YFSETQ. Trimming removed 0 bases at V and 1 base at J, with 8 bases between. This CDR3 spans 15 amino acids. The CDR3 spells CASSLDAGSGNTIYF. DNA for the CDR3: TGCGCCAGCAGCTTGGACGCGGGATCTGGAAACACCATATATTTT.

The CDR3 DNA reads as TGTGCCAGCAGTTTAGGCTTGGTGGAAGCTTTCTTT. This codes for CASSLGLVEAFF. The V call is TRBV28, the J call TRBJ1-1, with D unclear. The germline V gene has CDR1 MDHEN and CDR2 SYDVKM. The V end was cut by 2 bases, the J end by 8 bases, with 9 bases between. The CDR3 length is 12 residues.

In this sample, this clonotype turned up many times. The chain links TRBV18 to TRBJ2-7; 11 bases match TRBD2. Germline lookup yields CDR1 KGHSH and CDR2 LQKENI. The junction had 7 bases not matched to a gene; V was cut back by 6 bases and J by 6 bases. This CDR3 spans 14 amino acids. The CDR3 nucleotides read TGTGCCAGCTCCGGGCTAGCGGGAGGTGGCGAGCAGTACTTC. This codes for CASSGLAGGGEQYF.

This clonotype was seen repeatedly, ten times or more. The rearrangement joins TRBV5-5 to TRBJ2-3; either TRBD1 or TRBD2 may fit D (5 bases each). Germline values: CDR1 SGHKS, CDR2 YYEKEE (reference sequence). V lost 2 bases and J 2 bases, leaving 9 bases between the germline ends. CDR3 length: 14 amino acids. The CDR3, as DNA: TGTGCCAGCAGCTTACGGGGACCCACAGATACGCAGTATTTT. Protein: CASSLRGPTDTQYF.

This chain links TRBV12-5 with TRBJ1-4, with 8 positions matching TRBD1. The CDR3 extends over 16 amino acids. Germline CDR1 is LGHNT and CDR2 is FRNRAP. V gave up 2 bases and J gave up 5 bases; unmatched junction bases: 7. This CDR3 is CASGLPRTGRNEKLFF. The DNA for the CDR3 is TGTGCTAGTGGTTTGCCGCGGACAGGGCGAAATGAAAAACTGTTTTTT.

About this clonotype itself: With a much larger clone just one base away, this may be a read error. The V and J genes are TRBV14 and TRBJ1-3, with 7 bases fitting TRBD1. The germline CDR1 and CDR2 sequences are SGHDN and FVKESK. The CDR3 has 14 residues. For the CDR3, the DNA is TGTGCCAGTACGACAGGGTTGACCGGAAACACCACATATTTT. Translated: CASTTGLTGNTTYF.